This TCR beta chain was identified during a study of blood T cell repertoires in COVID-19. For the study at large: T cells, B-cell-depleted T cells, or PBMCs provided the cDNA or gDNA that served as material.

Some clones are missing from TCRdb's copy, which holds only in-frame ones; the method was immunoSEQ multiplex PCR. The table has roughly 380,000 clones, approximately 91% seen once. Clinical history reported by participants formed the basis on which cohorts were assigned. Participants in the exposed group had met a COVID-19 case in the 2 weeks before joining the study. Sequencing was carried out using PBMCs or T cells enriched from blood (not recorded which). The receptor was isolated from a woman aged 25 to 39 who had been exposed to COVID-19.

The DNA for the CDR3 is TGTGCCTGGAGTGGTTTAGGCAGGGTTAATGAAAAACTGTTTTTT. It translates to CAWSGLGRVNEKLFF. The chain employs TRBV30 and TRBJ1-4; D perhaps matches TRBD1 (5 bases). Germline loops: CDR1 GTSNPN, CDR2 SVGIG (reference sequence). This CDR3 is built from 15 residues. The ends were cut back, 1 base at V and 4 bases at J, with 13 bases in the middle.